This TCR beta chain was sequenced during a study of T cell repertoires in cytomegalovirus infection. Study at large: It can be stated that public TCR beta signatures indicated CMV infection as well as a matching HLA type.

TCRdb redid the calling of the reads with MiXCR, one entry per CDR3 protein. The table records around 180,000 distinct CDR3 sequences, roughly a fifth of them present only once. Broader study findings: CMV carriers having the relevant HLA were flagged by cumulative public TCR beta family frequency. Ex vivo, HLA-C-restricted CMV-specific TCR beta clonotypes prevailed over the rest of the response.

The CDR3 extends over 14 amino acids. CDR1 DFQATT and CDR2 SNEGSKA come from the germline V gene (reference sequence). Trimming removed 6 bases from V and 6 bases from J, with 18 bases in between. This clonotype was detected a few times. Antigen: not known. This TCR came from a human donor in good health (CMV status not recorded). Some clones in this sample may be carry-over from other donors' samples. The rearrangement joins TRBV20-1 to TRBJ2-1, with no clear D. Sequencing was carried out using PBMCs. CDR3 in amino acids: CSAPQPVLGNEQFF. In nucleotides, the CDR3 is TGCAGTGCCCCACAGCCCGTTTTGGGCAATGAGCAGTTCTTC.